The 27 T cell receptor beta chains in this list originate from one sample, sequenced in a study of blood T cell repertoires in COVID-19. Profiled with immunoSEQ multiplex PCR; TCRdb holds only in-frame clones, not every one. Of about 170,000 clones in the sample, about 85% were seen once. Sequencing was carried out using peripheral blood. The receptors originated from a man in his fifties or sixties who had recovered from COVID-19.

This clone was observed a few times. V gene TRBV7-2 combines with J gene TRBJ2-3; no clear D gene. The germline CDR1 and CDR2 sequences are SGHTA and FQGNSA. Trimming removed 2 bases from V and 4 bases from J, with 7 bases in between. The CDR3 sequence is 13 residues long. The CDR3 DNA reads as TGTGCCAGCAGCTTAATGGCGGCAGATACGCAGTATTTT. It encodes CASSLMAADTQYF. Drawing the rest from reference TRBV7-2 and TRBJ2-3, the complete variable domain is GAGVSQSPSNKVTEKGKDVELRCDPISGHTALYWYRQSLGQGLEFLIYFQGNSAPDKSGLPSDRFSAERTGGSVSTLTIQRTQQEDSAVYLCASSLMAADTQYFGPGTRLTVL.

V is TRBV27 and J is TRBJ1-5; no definite D call. The CDR3 spans 13 residues. V was shortened by 3 bases and J by 5 bases, with 8 bases between the two germline ends. Germline CDR1 is MNHEY and CDR2 is SMNVEV (reference sequence). CDR3 nucleotide sequence: TGTGCCAGCAGTTTCAACAGAGATCAGCCCCAGCATTTT. This encodes CASSFNRDQPQHF.

V and J are TRBV5-1 and TRBJ1-4; 11 bases are a match to TRBD1. J was trimmed by 6 bases and V by 0 bases; bases with no gene match: 7. The germline CDR1 and CDR2 sequences are SGHRS and YFSETQ. There are 17 residues in the CDR3. CDR3 region: CASSLGRTGGRHEKLFF. CDR3 nucleotides: TGCGCCAGCAGCTTGGGGAGGACAGGGGGCCGACATGAAAAACTGTTTTTT.

The V call is TRBV7-2, the J call TRBJ2-1, with 11 bases identical to TRBD2. Germline V gene sequence: CDR1 SGHTA, CDR2 FQGNSA. V lost 2 bases and J lost 7; bases outside the gene matches: 16. The CDR3 loop spans 19 amino acids. The CDR3 protein is CASSLRLAGITGDVNEQFF. Written as DNA, the CDR3 is TGTGCCAGCAGCTTACGACTAGCGGGGATTACGGGGGACGTTAATGAGCAGTTCTTC.

This rearrangement joins TRBV12-3 or TRBV12-4 to TRBJ1-2, with 8 bases fitting TRBD1. Trimming removed 3 bases from V and 8 bases from J; junction bases left unmatched: 5. The CDR3 is 13 amino acids. CDR3 region: CASSFHQGAGYTF. The CDR3 nucleotides are TGTGCCAGCAGTTTCCACCAGGGGGCGGGCTACACCTTC.

This rearrangement joins TRBV24-1 to TRBJ2-5, with TRBD2 matching 10 bases. The CDR3 is 15 residues long. Germline values: CDR1 KGHDR, CDR2 SFDVKD. V trimming: 6 bases; J trimming: 1 base; junction bases outside the gene matches: 4. CDR3 in DNA: TGTGCCACCAGTATGGCTAGCGGGGGCCAAGAGACCCAGTACTTC. Amino acids: CATSMASGGQETQYF.

This chain joins TRBV5-5 and TRBJ1-4; no clear D gene. The CDR3 is made up of 14 amino acids. Trimming pared 0 bases from V and 6 bases from J, leaving 9 bases between. Germline CDR1 reads SGHKS; CDR2 reads YYEKEE (reference sequence). The CDR3 loop is CASSLGPGDEKLFF. The CDR3 DNA reads TGTGCCAGCAGCTTGGGGCCGGGAGATGAAAAACTGTTTTTT. The variable domain in full, with the rest retrieved from reference TRBV5-5 and TRBJ1-4, is DAGVTQSPTHLIKTRGQQVTLRCSPISGHKSVSWYQQVLGQGPQFIFQYYEKEERGRGNFPDRFSARQFPNYSSELNVNALLLGDSALYLCASSLGPGDEKLFFGSGTQLSVL.

This chain links TRBV19 with TRBJ1-2; 7 positions agree with TRBD1. Germline lookup yields CDR1 LNHDA and CDR2 SQIVND (reference sequence). This CDR3 spans 13 amino acids. V lost 6 bases and J lost 3; bases outside the gene matches: 4. Here the CDR3 reads CASSGQADYGYTF. The CDR3 DNA reads TGTGCCAGTAGCGGACAGGCTGACTATGGCTACACCTTC.

This chain uses TRBV29-1 with TRBJ1-4, with 10 bases fitting TRBD1. Germline-derived CDR1 and CDR2 are SQVTM and ANQGSEA. V dropped 6 bases and J dropped 8; count of bases not matched to a gene: 6. The CDR3 covers 13 residues. CDR3 loop: CSVTGTGVEKLFF. CDR3 in DNA: TGCAGCGTGACCGGGACAGGGGTGGAAAAACTGTTTTTT.

This chain uses TRBV14 with TRBJ2-7; TRBD2 aligns across 11 bases. The V gene end was trimmed by 4 bases and the J gene end by 6 bases; junction bases not matched to a gene: 5. CDR3 length: 14 amino acids. Germline CDR1 and CDR2: SGHDN and FVKESK. CDR3 sequence (DNA): TGTGCCAGCAGCCTTAGCGGGGGGGCCTCCGAGCAGTACTTC. Its protein product is CASSLSGGASEQYF.

The chain carries TRBV15 and TRBJ2-7; tentatively, D is TRBD2 (5 bases). This CDR3 is 15 amino acids long. Trimming shortened V by 5 bases and J by 3 bases, and 17 bases separated the two germline ends. Germline CDR1 is LNHNV and CDR2 is YYDKDF (reference sequence). The CDR3 coding sequence is TGTGCCACCAGCGGCAGCGGCGGGTCCAGCTACGAGCAGTACTTC. Its translation is CATSGSGGSSYEQYF.

J is TRBJ1-2 and V is TRBV7-2; a weak D match, TRBD1 (5 bases). The CDR3 spans 14 residues. V was cut by 5 bases and J by 3 bases, with 13 bases left in between. Per germline, CDR1 SGHTA and CDR2 FQGNSA. The CDR3 region is CASSRDGGDYGYTF. The CDR3 DNA is TGTGCCAGCAGCCGCGACGGGGGAGACTATGGCTACACCTTC.

The DNA of the CDR3 is TGTGCCAGCAGCCAAGGACAGACGAACACTGAAGCTTTCTTT. Translated: CASSQGQTNTEAFF. The chain employs TRBV3-1 (or the pseudogene TRBV3-2) and TRBJ1-1; D perhaps matches TRBD1 (5 bases). Germline V gene data show CDR1 as LGHDT and CDR2 as YNNKEL (reference sequence). Deletions cut 1 base from V and 1 base from J, with 7 bases between. The CDR3 sequence is 14 residues long.

V and J are TRBV18 and TRBJ2-1, with D perhaps matching TRBD2 (6 bases). CDR3 length: 15 residues. CDR1 and CDR2 from the germline V gene are KGHSH and LQKENI. The ends were cut back, 6 bases at V and 8 bases at J, with 20 bases in the middle. As DNA, the CDR3 is TGTGCCAGCTCCCCTCCAAACGGGGGTGGCGATGAGCAGTTCTTC. Its translation is CASSPPNGGGDEQFF.

The V gene is TRBV10-3, the J gene TRBJ1-2; D uncertain. Trimming shortened V by 9 bases and J by 6 bases, and 17 bases separated the two germline ends. Germline V gene sequence: CDR1 ENHRY, CDR2 SYGVKD. The CDR3 extends over 13 amino acids. CDR3 residues: CAMVPEGSNGYTF. CDR3 coding DNA: TGTGCCATGGTCCCGGAGGGAAGTAATGGCTACACCTTC.

V and J are TRBV18 and TRBJ2-3, with TRBD2 identical over 8 bases. V dropped 6 bases and J dropped 4; count of bases not matched to a gene: 6. This CDR3 comprises 14 residues. Germline CDR1 KGHSH, CDR2 LQKENI. CDR3 sequence (DNA): TGTGCCAGCTCCGCGGGGGGTATCGCAGATACGCAGTATTTT. Encoded protein: CASSAGGIADTQYF.

This clone was recorded only once. V gene TRBV10-1 combines with J gene TRBJ1-5; D possibly corresponds to TRBD1 (6 bases). The V end lost 7 bases, the J end lost 5 bases, and 9 bases lay between the germline ends. The CDR3 is 12 amino acids. Germline assignment: CDR1 WNHNN and CDR2 SYGVQD (reference sequence). Written as DNA, the CDR3 is TGCGCCAGCACAGGGGAGCATCAGCCCCAGCATTTT. Its translation is CASTGEHQPQHF.

Turning to this clone: A read error may produce the germline difference seen at one junction end. This chain joins TRBV5-8 and TRBJ2-3, with 11 positions matching TRBD2. This CDR3 is built from 13 residues. Germline V gene sequence: CDR1 SGHTS, CDR2 YDEGEE. The CDR3 region is CAWTSGHTDTQYF. CDR3 sequence (DNA): TGCGCCTGGACTAGCGGGCATACAGATACGCAGTATTTT.

V gene TRBV28 combines with J gene TRBJ1-2; 8 bases map to TRBD1. The germline V gene has CDR1 MDHEN and CDR2 SYDVKM. CDR3 length: 16 amino acids. Trimming cost V 8 bases and J 5 bases; bases outside gene matches: 16. The CDR3 spells CASQVYHLQGAYGYTF. In DNA form, the CDR3 reads TGTGCCAGCCAAGTTTACCATCTCCAGGGGGCGTATGGCTACACCTTC.

This clone occurred once. This sequence joins TRBV6-5 and TRBJ2-5, with 10 bases lining up with TRBD1. The V gene's germline CDR1 is MNHEY and CDR2 SVGAGI. V shed 2 bases and J 5 bases; nucleotides not matched to a gene: 5. CDR3 length: 15 residues. In DNA form, the CDR3 reads TGTGCCAGCAGTTACCTTGACAGGGGGCAGGAGACCCAGTACTTC. Protein product: CASSYLDRGQETQYF.

The chain combines TRBV27 with TRBJ1-4; D is possibly TRBD1 (6 bases). V lost 2 bases and J lost 10, with 11 bases in between. The CDR3 is 13 residues long. The V gene's germline CDR1 is MNHEY and CDR2 SMNVEV (reference sequence). CDR3 loop: CASSLREGVKLFF. The DNA of the CDR3 is TGTGCCAGCAGTTTAAGAGAGGGGGTAAAACTGTTTTTT. The variable domain in full, completed from reference TRBV27 and TRBJ1-4, reads EAQVTQNPRYLITVTGKKLTVTCSQNMNHEYMSWYRQDPGLGLRQIYYSMNVEVTDKGDVPEGYKVSRKEKRNFPLILESPSPNQTSLYFCASSLREGVKLFFGSGTQLSVL.

This clone has a handful of counts. The chain couples TRBV7-3 to TRBJ2-1; D is perhaps TRBD2 (5 bases). The CDR3 spans 15 residues. Germline CDR1 and CDR2: SGHTA and FQGTGA. Trimming took 1 base from V and 0 from J, leaving 7 bases between them. The CDR3 region has the DNA TGTGCCAGCAGCTTAAGCCGGGGCTCCTACAATGAGCAGTTCTTC. It is translated as CASSLSRGSYNEQFF.

The V and J genes are TRBV6-5 and TRBJ1-1; perhaps TRBD1 as D (6 bases). The CDR3 totals 16 residues. Germline-derived CDR1 and CDR2 are MNHEY and SVGAGI. Between the trimmed V and J ends, which lost 4 bases and 0 bases, there was a span of 15 bases. The CDR3 loop reads CASSSFIGQLNTEAFF. For the CDR3, the DNA is TGTGCCAGCAGTTCTTTCATAGGACAGCTGAACACTGAAGCTTTCTTT.

In its sample, this clone was seen a few times. The genes are TRBV5-5 and TRBJ1-5; D is ambiguous. Trimming shortened V by 2 bases and J by 10 bases, and 19 bases separated the two germline ends. Germline CDR1 SGHKS, CDR2 YYEKEE (reference sequence). The CDR3 is 15 residues long. The CDR3 spells CASSFSESGVGPQHF. CDR3 nucleotides: TGTGCCAGCAGCTTCTCCGAATCCGGGGTAGGACCCCAGCATTTT.

This sequence joins TRBV18 and TRBJ1-3; D is perhaps TRBD1 (5 bases). CDR3 length equals 19 residues. Germline V lookup: CDR1 KGHSH, CDR2 LQKENI. V was cut by 1 base and J by 2 bases, with 21 bases left in between. This chain's CDR3 is CASSPLPTATGRAGNTIYF. The CDR3 nucleotides are TGTGCCAGCTCACCACTTCCTACCGCCACCGGCAGGGCTGGAAACACCATATATTTT.

V is TRBV5-4 and J is TRBJ2-1, with 7 bases fitting TRBD1. With 9 bases clipped from V and 4 bases from J, the junction kept 10 bases outside the gene matches. This CDR3 spans 14 amino acids. Germline V gene sequence: CDR1 SGHNT, CDR2 YYREEE (reference sequence). CDR3 bases: TGTGCCACCAGGACCGGGACAGAATACAATGAGCAGTTCTTC. The encoded protein is CATRTGTEYNEQFF.

The chain has TRBV6-5 and TRBJ2-7; 8 positions match TRBD1. J gave up 4 bases and V 6 bases, and 11 bases lay outside the gene matches. Germline-derived CDR1 and CDR2 are MNHEY and SVGAGI. The CDR3 contains 15 residues. The CDR3 DNA is TGTGCCAGCAGCGGGGGCGGACAGGGCTATTACGAGCAGTACTTC. Translation: CASSGGGQGYYEQYF.